The 2 T cell receptor beta chains in this list originate from one sample, sequenced in a study of early T cells in non-severe SARS-CoV-2 infection. From the 5' RACE reads, TCRdb called clonotypes with MiXCR, one entry per CDR3 protein. The table lists around 50,000 distinct CDR3 sequences, around an eighth of them singletons. Sequencing was done on a sample of whole blood. All receptors come from an adult who was a healthcare worker with PCR-confirmed SARS-CoV-2 infection or an uninfected control (not recorded which).

The chain is built from TRBV5-4 and TRBJ1-6; D is unclear. V was trimmed by 4 bases and J by 7 bases, leaving 21 bases between them. Germline loops: CDR1 SGHNT, CDR2 YYREEE (reference sequence). This CDR3 spans 17 amino acids. The CDR3 nucleotides read TGTGCCAGCAGCCCCCGGATGACTCGACCTCCAAATTCACCCCTCCACTTT. Translated, it gives CASSPRMTRPPNSPLHF.

As concerns this clonotype: One junction end does not reproduce the germline sequence, and a read error may be involved. The genes are TRBV7-3 and TRBJ2-1; D is unclear. Per the germline V gene, CDR1 is SGHTA and CDR2 is FQGTGA. The CDR3 has 15 residues. The CDR3 sequence is CASSDVASSNNEQFF. The DNA of the CDR3 is TGTGCCAGCAGCGACGTGGCAAGCTCCAACAATGAGCAGTTCTTC.